One and the same sample provided the 14 T cell receptor beta chains below, sequenced in a study of beta chain features in type 1 diabetes. The whole isolated RNA underwent reverse transcription, so sequencing captured expressed TCRB transcripts. Measured with immunoSEQ multiplex PCR; TCRdb has only the in-frame clones, and not every one. The sample gives 200,000 to 250,000 clones, about 9.3% of which show up once; about 0.03% is in the top ten. The specimen sequenced was naive CD4+ T cells from blood. Source of these receptors: a woman aged 18-29 years in good health.

The CDR3 spells CASSQNPTAGANVLTF. The DNA of the CDR3 is TGTGCCAGCAGCCAAAACCCAACGGCTGGGGCCAACGTCCTGACTTTC. The chain combines TRBV16 with TRBJ2-6; D not resolved. Germline V gives CDR1 KGHSY, CDR2 FQNENV. Between the trimmed V and J ends, which lost 2 bases and 2 bases, there was a span of 10 bases. The CDR3 sequence is 16 residues long.

This clone was detected only a few times. The rearrangement joins TRBV6-1 to TRBJ2-5, with 8 bases fitting TRBD2. Germline assignment: CDR1 MNHNS and CDR2 SASEGT. The CDR3 is 13 amino acids. J was trimmed by 5 bases and V by 5 bases; bases with no gene match: 4. The DNA for the CDR3 is TGTGCCAGCAGTTCCGGGACTAGTGAGACCCAGTACTTC. It codes for CASSSGTSETQYF.

The J gene is TRBJ2-2, the V gene TRBV30; the match to TRBD2 covers 13 bases. Germline V gives CDR1 GTSNPN, CDR2 SVGIG (reference sequence). Trimming at V came to 3 bases and at J to 5 bases, leaving 3 bases not matched to a gene. There are 15 residues in the CDR3. The CDR3 loop is CAWRLAGGRTGELFF. Written as DNA, the CDR3 is TGTGCCTGGAGACTAGCGGGAGGGAGGACCGGGGAGCTGTTTTTT. Variable domain in full (rest from reference TRBV30 and TRBJ2-2): SQTIHQWPATLVQPVGSPLSLECTVEGTSNPNLYWYRQAAGRGLQLLFYSVGIGQISSEVPQNLSASRPQDRQFILSSKKLLLSDSGFYLCAWRLAGGRTGELFFGEGSRLTVL.

In DNA form, the CDR3 reads TGTGCCAGCAGCTCGATAGCGGGAGCTGAGCAGTTCTTC. This codes for CASSSIAGAEQFF. The chain is built from TRBV11-3 and TRBJ2-1; 9 bases agree with TRBD2. The CDR3 length is 13 residues. CDR1 is SGHNT, CDR2 YENEEA, per germline. V lost 4 bases and J lost 9; bases outside the gene matches: 4.

The chain is built from TRBV4-1 and TRBJ1-1; the D is unclear. This CDR3 contains 19 residues. Trimming stripped 0 bases from V and 1 base from J, with 21 bases between. The V gene's germline CDR1 is MGHRA and CDR2 YSYEKL. In nucleotides, the CDR3 is TGCGCCAGCAGCCAAGAACGAGGGTTTCGAGGAGTAGGGAACACTGAAGCTTTCTTT. Encoded protein: CASSQERGFRGVGNTEAFF.

V and J are TRBV18 and TRBJ2-3; a weak D match, TRBD2 (5 bases). The CDR3 contains 14 residues. V was trimmed by 3 bases and J by 6 bases, leaving 13 bases between them. Germline V lookup: CDR1 KGHSH, CDR2 LQKENI. The CDR3 here is CASSPATKPDTQYF. Here the CDR3 DNA reads TGTGCCAGCTCACCTGCGACTAAACCGGATACGCAGTATTTT.

The V and J genes are TRBV11-2 and TRBJ2-1; the D gene is possibly TRBD1 (5 bases). Germline assignment: CDR1 SGHAT and CDR2 FQNNGV. Trimming shortened V by 5 bases and J by 8 bases, and 22 bases separated the two germline ends. The CDR3 has 16 residues. The DNA of the CDR3 is TGTGCCAGCAGCCGGACACAGAGACTCCCGGCGGATGAGCAGTTCTTC. It translates to CASSRTQRLPADEQFF.

The chain recombines TRBV5-6 with TRBJ2-7; D unresolved. V lost 6 bases and J lost 3, with 13 bases in between. Germline lookup yields CDR1 SGHDT and CDR2 YYEEEE. The CDR3 is 13 amino acids. CDR3 in DNA: TGTGCCAGCACCCAGGTCGGTATCTACGAGCAGTACTTC. Protein sequence: CASTQVGIYEQYF.

The chain recombines TRBV9 with TRBJ1-1; D might be TRBD1 (5 bases). The V end was cut by 3 bases, the J end by 4 bases, with 19 bases between. Germline values: CDR1 SGDLS, CDR2 YYNGEE. The CDR3 totals 16 residues. CDR3 DNA sequence: TGTGCCAGCAGCGATCCACGTGGATCAGGGCCCACTGAAGCTTTCTTT. As protein: CASSDPRGSGPTEAFF.

This clone was seen only a few times. V usage is TRBV5-4 and J usage is TRBJ2-5; TRBD1 matches at 9 bases. Trimming cost V 0 bases and J 5 bases; bases outside gene matches: 5. Germline CDR1 is SGHNT and CDR2 is YYREEE (reference sequence). The CDR3 covers 15 residues. This chain's CDR3 is CASSLGTGVLETQYF. As DNA, the CDR3 is TGTGCCAGCAGCTTGGGGACAGGGGTTTTGGAGACCCAGTACTTC.

This clone was recorded a few times. The chain has TRBV2 and TRBJ1-1; D gene uncertain. Germline CDR1 is SNHLY and CDR2 is FYNNEI. V lost 6 bases and J 2 bases, leaving 10 bases between the germline ends. The CDR3 has 13 amino acids. This CDR3 is CASRVDKNTEAFF. CDR3 sequence (DNA): TGTGCCAGCAGAGTTGACAAAAACACTGAAGCTTTCTTT.

This chain joins TRBV7-9 and TRBJ1-1; D remains ambiguous. The CDR3 is 13 amino acids. With 5 bases removed from V and 1 base from J, the gap between germline ends came to 8 bases. Germline CDR1 is SEHNR and CDR2 is FQNEAQ (reference sequence). This CDR3 is CASSGGRNTEAFF. DNA for the CDR3: TGTGCCAGCAGCGGAGGCAGGAACACTGAAGCTTTCTTT.

This clone was counted at least ten times. J is TRBJ2-1 and V is TRBV18, with a weak D call TRBD2 (6 bases). CDR3 length equals 12 residues. The ends were cut back, 2 bases at V and 8 bases at J, with 7 bases in the middle. Germline loops: CDR1 KGHSH, CDR2 LQKENI. CDR3 amino acids: CASSPSSDEQFF. As DNA, the CDR3 is TGTGCCAGCTCACCATCTAGCGATGAGCAGTTCTTC.

This clone was detected a few times. The V call is TRBV15, the J call TRBJ2-5; 14 bases fit TRBD2. Germline loops: CDR1 LNHNV, CDR2 YYDKDF (reference sequence). The CDR3 runs 18 residues. Unmatched junction bases numbered 7, after V lost 1 base and J lost 3 bases. This CDR3 reads CATSRGKTSGGAEETQYF. Here the CDR3 DNA reads TGTGCCACCAGCAGAGGAAAGACTAGCGGGGGGGCTGAAGAGACCCAGTACTTC.